This is a list of T cell receptor beta chains from one sample in a study of regulatory T cells. Sequencing was performed with immunoSEQ multiplex PCR; in TCRdb, only in-frame clones are kept and a portion is missing. The repertoire holds some 6,000 clones, with about 80% as singletons. Sequencing was done on a sample of CD8+ T cells sorted from blood. The receptors were gathered from a child under 18 with CD3G deficiency. The CDR3 runs from the conserved cysteine through the conserved F or W. The D gene is left open where the match is weak. Clone size appears in some rows only: once, few, many, or a class for an expanded clone.

j_gene	len	abundance	d_gene	v_gene	CDR3aa	CDR3nt
TRBJ2-7	13	.	.	TRBV4-1	CASSQNPLREQYF	TGCGCCAGCAGCCAAAATCCCCTGAGAGAGCAGTACTTC
TRBJ2-1	15	.	.	TRBV7-5	CASSLANSGSDEQFF	TGTGCCAGCAGCTTAGCGAATAGCGGGAGCGATGAGCAGTTCTTC
TRBJ2-3	12	.	.	TRBV27	CASSLLGGTQYF	TGTGCCAGCAGTTTATTAGGTGGTACGCAGTATTTT
TRBJ1-1	14	.	.	TRBV19	CASSMVSGRTEAFF	TGTGCCAGTAGTATGGTTTCGGGGCGGACTGAAGCTTTCTTT
TRBJ2-1	13	.	TRBD2	TRBV7-9	CASSLGGRGEQFF	TGTGCCAGCAGCTTAGGAGGGCGGGGGGAGCAGTTCTTC
TRBJ1-1	16	once	.	TRBV7-8	CASSLAVGRGNTEAFF	TGTGCCAGCAGCCTCGCTGTGGGGCGTGGGAACACTGAAGCTTTCTTT
TRBJ2-7	12	.	.	TRBV13	CASSLGRGEQYF	TGTGCCAGCAGCTTAGGGCGAGGGGAGCAGTACTTC
TRBJ2-5	15	.	TRBD2	TRBV5-1	CASSSGTSGSETQYF	TGCGCCAGCAGCTCCGGGACTAGCGGGAGTGAGACCCAGTACTTC
TRBJ2-7	13	.	.	TRBV25-1	CASSESREIKQYF	TGTGCCAGCAGTGAATCACGGGAGATCAAGCAGTACTTC
TRBJ2-3	14	.	.	TRBV5-1	CASSLALFTDTQYF	TGCGCCAGCAGCTTGGCCCTCTTCACAGATACGCAGTATTTT